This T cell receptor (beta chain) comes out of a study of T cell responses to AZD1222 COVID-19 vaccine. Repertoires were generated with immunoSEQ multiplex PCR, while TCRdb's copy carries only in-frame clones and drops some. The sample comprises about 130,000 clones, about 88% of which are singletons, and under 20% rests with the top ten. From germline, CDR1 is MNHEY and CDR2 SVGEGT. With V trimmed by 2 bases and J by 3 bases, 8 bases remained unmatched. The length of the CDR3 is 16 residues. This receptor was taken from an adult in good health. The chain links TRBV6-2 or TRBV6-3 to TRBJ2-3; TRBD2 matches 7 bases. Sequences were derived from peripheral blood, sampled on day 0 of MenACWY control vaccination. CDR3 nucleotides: TGTGCCAGCAGTTACAGGACGGGGGGACGGACAGATACGCAGTATTTT. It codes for CASSYRTGGRTDTQYF.